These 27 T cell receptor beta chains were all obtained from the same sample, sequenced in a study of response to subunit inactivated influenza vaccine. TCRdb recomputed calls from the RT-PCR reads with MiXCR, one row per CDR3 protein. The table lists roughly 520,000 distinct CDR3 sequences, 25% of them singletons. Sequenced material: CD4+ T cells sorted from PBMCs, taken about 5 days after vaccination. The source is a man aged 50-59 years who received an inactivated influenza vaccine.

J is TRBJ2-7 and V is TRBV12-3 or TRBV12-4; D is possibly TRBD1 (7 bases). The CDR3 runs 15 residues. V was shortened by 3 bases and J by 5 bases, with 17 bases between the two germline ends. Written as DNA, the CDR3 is TGTGCCAGCAGTTTTCGCGGGACAGCGGCCGACGAGCAGTACTTC. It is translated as CASSFRGTAADEQYF.

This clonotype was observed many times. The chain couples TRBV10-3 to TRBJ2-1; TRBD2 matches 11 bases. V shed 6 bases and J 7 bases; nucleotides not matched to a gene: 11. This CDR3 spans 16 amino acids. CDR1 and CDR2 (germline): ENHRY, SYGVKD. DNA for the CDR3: TGTGCCATCAGATCCGATAGCGGGGGGGCTCGGAATGAGCAGTTCTTC. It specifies CAIRSDSGGARNEQFF.

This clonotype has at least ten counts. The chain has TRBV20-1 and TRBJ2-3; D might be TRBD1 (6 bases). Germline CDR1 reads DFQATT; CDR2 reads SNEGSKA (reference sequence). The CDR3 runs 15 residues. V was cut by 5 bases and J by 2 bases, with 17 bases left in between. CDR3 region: CSAQSGTTLTDTQYF. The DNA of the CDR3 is TGCAGTGCTCAATCCGGGACAACCCTCACAGATACGCAGTATTTT.

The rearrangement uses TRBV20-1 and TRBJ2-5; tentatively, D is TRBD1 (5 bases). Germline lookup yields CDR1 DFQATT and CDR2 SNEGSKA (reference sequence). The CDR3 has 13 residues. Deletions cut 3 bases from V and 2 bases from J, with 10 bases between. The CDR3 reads CSASQTAQETQYF. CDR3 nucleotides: TGCAGTGCTAGCCAGACAGCACAAGAGACCCAGTACTTC.

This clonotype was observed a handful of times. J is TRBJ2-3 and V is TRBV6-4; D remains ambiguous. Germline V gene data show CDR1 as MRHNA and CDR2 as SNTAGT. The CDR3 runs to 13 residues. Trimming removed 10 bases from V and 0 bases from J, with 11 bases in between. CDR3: CANVKSSTDTQYF. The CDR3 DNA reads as TGTGCCAACGTTAAATCTAGCACAGATACGCAGTATTTT.

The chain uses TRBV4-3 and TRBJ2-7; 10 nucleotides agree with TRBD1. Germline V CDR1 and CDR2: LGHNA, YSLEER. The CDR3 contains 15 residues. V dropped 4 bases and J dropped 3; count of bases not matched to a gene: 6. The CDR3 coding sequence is TGCGCCAGCAGCCCCCAAGGGACAGGGGACTACGAGCAGTACTTC. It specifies CASSPQGTGDYEQYF.

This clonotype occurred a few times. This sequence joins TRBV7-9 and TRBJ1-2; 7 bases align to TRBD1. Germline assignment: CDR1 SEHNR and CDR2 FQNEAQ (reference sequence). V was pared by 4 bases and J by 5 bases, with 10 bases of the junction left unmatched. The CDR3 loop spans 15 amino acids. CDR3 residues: CASSSATDRSYGYTF. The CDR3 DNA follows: TGTGCCAGCAGCTCGGCAACGGACAGGTCGTATGGCTACACCTTC.

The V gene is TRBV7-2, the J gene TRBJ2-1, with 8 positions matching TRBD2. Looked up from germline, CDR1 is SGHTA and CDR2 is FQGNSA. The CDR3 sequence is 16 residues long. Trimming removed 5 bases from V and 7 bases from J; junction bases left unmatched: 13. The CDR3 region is CASSIFTSGVGNEQFF. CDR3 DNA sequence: TGTGCCAGCAGCATATTTACTAGCGGCGTGGGGAATGAGCAGTTCTTC. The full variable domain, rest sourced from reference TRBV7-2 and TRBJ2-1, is GAGVSQSPSNKVTEKGKDVELRCDPISGHTALYWYRQSLGQGLEFLIYFQGNSAPDKSGLPSDRFSAERTGGSVSTLTIQRTQQEDSAVYLCASSIFTSGVGNEQFFGPGTRLTVL.

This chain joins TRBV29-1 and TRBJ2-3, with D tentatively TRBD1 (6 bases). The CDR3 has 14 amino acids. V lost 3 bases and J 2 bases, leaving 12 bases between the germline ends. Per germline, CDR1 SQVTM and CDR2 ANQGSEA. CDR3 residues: CSVEAGAHTDTQYF. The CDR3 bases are TGCAGCGTTGAGGCAGGGGCACACACAGATACGCAGTATTTT.

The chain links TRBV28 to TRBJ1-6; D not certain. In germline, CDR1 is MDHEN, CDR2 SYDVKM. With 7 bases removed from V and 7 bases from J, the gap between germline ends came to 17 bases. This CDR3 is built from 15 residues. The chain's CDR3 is CASTSSRGLNSPLHF. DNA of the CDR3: TGTGCCAGCACCTCGAGTAGAGGACTGAATTCACCCCTCCACTTT.

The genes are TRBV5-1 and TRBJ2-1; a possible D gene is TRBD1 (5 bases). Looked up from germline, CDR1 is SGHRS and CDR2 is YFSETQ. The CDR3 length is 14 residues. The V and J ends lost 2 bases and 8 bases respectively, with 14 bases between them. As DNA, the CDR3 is TGCGCCAGCAGCTTAACCTACACAGGTGATGAGCAGTTCTTC. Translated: CASSLTYTGDEQFF.

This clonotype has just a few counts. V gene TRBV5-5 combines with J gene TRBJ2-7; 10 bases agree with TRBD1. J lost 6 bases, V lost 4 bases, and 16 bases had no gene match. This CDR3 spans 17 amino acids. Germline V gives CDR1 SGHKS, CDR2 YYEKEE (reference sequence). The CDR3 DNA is TGTGCCAGCAGCACCAGGACAGGGGGTTACCCCCTTTCCGAGCAGTACTTC. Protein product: CASSTRTGGYPLSEQYF. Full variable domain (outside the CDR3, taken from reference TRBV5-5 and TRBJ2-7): DAGVTQSPTHLIKTRGQQVTLRCSPISGHKSVSWYQQVLGQGPQFIFQYYEKEERGRGNFPDRFSARQFPNYSSELNVNALLLGDSALYLCASSTRTGGYPLSEQYFGPGTRLTVT.

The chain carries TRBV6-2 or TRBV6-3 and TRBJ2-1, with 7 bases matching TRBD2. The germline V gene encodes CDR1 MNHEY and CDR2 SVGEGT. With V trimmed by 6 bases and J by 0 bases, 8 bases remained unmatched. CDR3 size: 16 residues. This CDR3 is CASRGTSASSYNEQFF. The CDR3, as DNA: TGTGCCAGCAGGGGCACTAGCGCGAGCTCCTACAATGAGCAGTTCTTC.

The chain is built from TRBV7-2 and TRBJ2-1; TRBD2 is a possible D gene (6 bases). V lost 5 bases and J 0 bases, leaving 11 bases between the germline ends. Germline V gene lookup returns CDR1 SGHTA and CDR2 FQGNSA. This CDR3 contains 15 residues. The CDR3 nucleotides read TGTGCCAGCAGCACCCTAGCGAGCTCCTACAATGAGCAGTTCTTC. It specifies CASSTLASSYNEQFF.

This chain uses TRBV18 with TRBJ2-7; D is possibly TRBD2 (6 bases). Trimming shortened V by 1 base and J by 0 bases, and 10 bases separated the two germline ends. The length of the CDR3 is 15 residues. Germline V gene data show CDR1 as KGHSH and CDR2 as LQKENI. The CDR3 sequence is CASSPLGGNSYEQYF. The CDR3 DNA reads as TGTGCCAGCTCACCACTAGGCGGGAACTCCTACGAGCAGTACTTC.

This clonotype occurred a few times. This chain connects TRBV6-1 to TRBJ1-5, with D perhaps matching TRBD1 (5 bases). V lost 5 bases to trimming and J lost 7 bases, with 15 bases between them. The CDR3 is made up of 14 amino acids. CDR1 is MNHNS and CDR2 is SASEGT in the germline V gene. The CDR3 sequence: CASSTTIQGQPQHF. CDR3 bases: TGTGCCAGCAGTACAACAATCCAGGGACAGCCCCAGCATTTT.

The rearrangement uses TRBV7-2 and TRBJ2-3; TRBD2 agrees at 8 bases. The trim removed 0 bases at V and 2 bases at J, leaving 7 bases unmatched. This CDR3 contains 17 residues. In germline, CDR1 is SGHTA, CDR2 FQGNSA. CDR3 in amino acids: CASSLARTSRDTDTQYF. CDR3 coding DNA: TGTGCCAGCAGCTTAGCAAGGACTAGCAGAGACACAGATACGCAGTATTTT.

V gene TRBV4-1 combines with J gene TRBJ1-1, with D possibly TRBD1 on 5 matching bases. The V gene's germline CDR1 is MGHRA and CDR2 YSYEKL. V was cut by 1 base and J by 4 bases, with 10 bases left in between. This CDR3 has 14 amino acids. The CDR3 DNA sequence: TGCGCCAGCAGCCAAGGTCTCGGGGGCACTGAAGCTTTCTTT. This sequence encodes CASSQGLGGTEAFF.

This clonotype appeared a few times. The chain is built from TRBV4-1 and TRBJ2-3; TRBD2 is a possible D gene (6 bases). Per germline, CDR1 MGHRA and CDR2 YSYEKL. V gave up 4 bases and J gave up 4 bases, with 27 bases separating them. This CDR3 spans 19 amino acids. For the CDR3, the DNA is TGCGCCAGCAGCCGTCGGAGAAACCCGACTAGTCAGGTCGCAGATACGCAGTATTTT. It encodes CASSRRRNPTSQVADTQYF.

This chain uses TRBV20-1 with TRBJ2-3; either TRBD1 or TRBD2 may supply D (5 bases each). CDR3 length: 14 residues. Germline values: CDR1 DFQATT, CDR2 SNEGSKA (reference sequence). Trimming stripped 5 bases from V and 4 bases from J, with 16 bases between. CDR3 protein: CSAEDTGAADTQYF. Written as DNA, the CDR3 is TGCAGTGCTGAGGACACCGGGGCGGCAGATACGCAGTATTTT.

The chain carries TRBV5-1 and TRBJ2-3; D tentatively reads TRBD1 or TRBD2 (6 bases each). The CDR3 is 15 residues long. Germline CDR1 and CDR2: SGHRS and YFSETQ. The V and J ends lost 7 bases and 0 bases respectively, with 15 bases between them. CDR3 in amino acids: CASGGAGGSTDTQYF. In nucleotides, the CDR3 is TGCGCCAGCGGTGGGGCCGGGGGCAGCACAGATACGCAGTATTTT.

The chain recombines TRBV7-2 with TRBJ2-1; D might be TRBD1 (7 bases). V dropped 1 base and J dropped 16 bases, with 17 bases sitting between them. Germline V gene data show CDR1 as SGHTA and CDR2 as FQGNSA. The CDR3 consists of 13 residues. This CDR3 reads CASSLVPAGQTFF. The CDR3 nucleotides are TGTGCCAGCAGCTTAGTTCCTGCGGGACAGACTTTCTTC.

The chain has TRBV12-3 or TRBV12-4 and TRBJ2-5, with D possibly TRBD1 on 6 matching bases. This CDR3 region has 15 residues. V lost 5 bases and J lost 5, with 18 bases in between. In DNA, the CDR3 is TGTGCCAGCAGTCTGACAGGAATGATCTCGGAGACCCAGTACTTC. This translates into CASSLTGMISETQYF.

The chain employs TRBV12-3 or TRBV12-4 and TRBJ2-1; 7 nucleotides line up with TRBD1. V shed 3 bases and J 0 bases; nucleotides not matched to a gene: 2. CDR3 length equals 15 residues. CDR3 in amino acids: CASSLNRGSYNEQFF. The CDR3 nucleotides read TGTGCCAGCAGTTTGAACAGGGGCTCCTACAATGAGCAGTTCTTC.

CDR3 nucleotide sequence: TGTGCCAGCAGCTTAGGCCGCTGGGCCAACGTCCTGACTTTC. Translated, it gives CASSLGRWANVLTF. V gene TRBV7-9 combines with J gene TRBJ2-6; no reliable D call. The V and J ends lost 1 base and 5 bases respectively, with 6 bases between them. Germline V gives CDR1 SEHNR, CDR2 FQNEAQ (reference sequence). The CDR3 totals 14 residues.

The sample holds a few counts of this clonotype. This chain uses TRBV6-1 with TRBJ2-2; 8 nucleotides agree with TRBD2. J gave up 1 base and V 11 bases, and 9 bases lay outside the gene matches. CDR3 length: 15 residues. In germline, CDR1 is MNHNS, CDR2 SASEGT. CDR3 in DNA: TGTGCCCTTATGCGGGAGGTGCGGAACACCGGGGAGCTGTTTTTT. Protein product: CALMREVRNTGELFF.

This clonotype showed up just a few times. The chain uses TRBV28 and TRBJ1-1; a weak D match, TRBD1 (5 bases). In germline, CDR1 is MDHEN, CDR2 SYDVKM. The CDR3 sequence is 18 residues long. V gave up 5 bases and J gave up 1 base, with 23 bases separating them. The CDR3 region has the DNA TGTGCCAGCAGTCGTTGGGACCTTCTCGAGGGGACGAACACTGAAGCTTTCTTT. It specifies CASSRWDLLEGTNTEAFF.